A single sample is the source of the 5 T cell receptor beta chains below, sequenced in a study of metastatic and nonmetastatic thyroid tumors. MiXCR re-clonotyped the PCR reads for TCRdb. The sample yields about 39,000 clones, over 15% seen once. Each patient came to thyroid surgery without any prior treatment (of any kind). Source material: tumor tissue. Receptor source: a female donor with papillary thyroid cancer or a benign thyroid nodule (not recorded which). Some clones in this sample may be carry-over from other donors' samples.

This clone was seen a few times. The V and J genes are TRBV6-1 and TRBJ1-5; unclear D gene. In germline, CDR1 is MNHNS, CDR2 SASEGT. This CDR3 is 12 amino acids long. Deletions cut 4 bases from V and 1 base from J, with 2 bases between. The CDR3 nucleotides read TGTGCCAGCAGTGTAAGCAATCAGCCCCAGCATTTT. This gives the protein CASSVSNQPQHF.

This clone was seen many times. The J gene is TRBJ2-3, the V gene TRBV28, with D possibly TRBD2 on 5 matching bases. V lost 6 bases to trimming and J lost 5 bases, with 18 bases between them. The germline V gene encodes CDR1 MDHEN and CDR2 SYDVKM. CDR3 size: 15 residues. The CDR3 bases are TGTGCCAGCAGGAGTAGGGCGGGTCGGGGAGATACGCAGTATTTT. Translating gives CASRSRAGRGDTQYF.

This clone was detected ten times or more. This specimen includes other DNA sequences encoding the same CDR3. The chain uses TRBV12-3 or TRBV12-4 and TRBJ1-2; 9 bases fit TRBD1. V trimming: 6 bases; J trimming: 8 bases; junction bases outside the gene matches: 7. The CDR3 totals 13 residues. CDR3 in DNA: TGTGCCAGCAGCCAAGACAGGGGGGGGGGCTACACCTTC. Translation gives CASSQDRGGGYTF.

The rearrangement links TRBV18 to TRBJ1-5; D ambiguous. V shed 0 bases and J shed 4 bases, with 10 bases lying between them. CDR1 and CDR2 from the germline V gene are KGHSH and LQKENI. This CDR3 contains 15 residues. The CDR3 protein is CASSPPNRDNQPQHF. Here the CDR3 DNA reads TGTGCCAGCTCACCACCGAACAGAGATAATCAGCCCCAGCATTTT.

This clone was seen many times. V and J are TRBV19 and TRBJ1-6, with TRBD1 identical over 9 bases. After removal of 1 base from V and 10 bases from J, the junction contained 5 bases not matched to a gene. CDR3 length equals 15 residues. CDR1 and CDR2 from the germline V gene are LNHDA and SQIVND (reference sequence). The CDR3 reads CASSIVGDRESPLHF. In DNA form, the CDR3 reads TGTGCCAGTAGTATAGTGGGGGACAGGGAGTCACCCCTCCACTTT.